This TCR beta chain was captured by sequencing in a study of regulatory T cells in long-lasting Graves disease (dated by TCRdb to the early 2020s). Turning to the overall study: Newly diagnosed Graves' disease patients had taken antithyroid drugs for less than 3 months. Patients with persistent Graves' disease were compared with patients with newly diagnosed Graves' disease using TCR sequencing and RNA sequencing of peripheral blood. The study was conducted in China and was registered as a clinical trial. A total of approximately 35 samples were covered by TCR sequencing, comprising around 13 persistent and some 20 newly diagnosed Graves' disease patients. The research as a whole found: Sequencing and analysis were limited to the TCR beta chain. The authors acknowledged the small sample size as a limitation that may reduce accuracy. Persistent patients shared more public clonotypes among themselves (fewer than 3,000) than newly diagnosed patients did (nearly 1,000). Persistent disease showed preferential use of TRBV28, TRBJ1-2 and TRBJ2-5, whereas newly diagnosed disease favored TRBV20-1 and TRBJ2-1. Persistent Graves' disease patients showed lower TCR Shannon entropy and fewer highly expanded clones than newly diagnosed patients, suggesting clonal expansion. The study examined only peripheral blood because the primary lesion, thyroid tissue, could not be accessed.

Library preparation used multiplex PCR. These reads were obtained on an Illumina HiSeq 4000. To build TCR beta libraries, CDR3 regions were amplified by Arm-PCR using iRepertoire HTBI primers. Before sequencing, the PCR products underwent gel purification. In the authors' own workflow: Across samples, 55 to 80 TRBV and roughly 15 TRBJ segments were identified and used for gene usage analysis of CDR3 amino acid clonotypes. COPE and FqMerger were used to merge the filtered high-quality paired reads into contigs. BLAST was used to align contigs to IMGT TRBV, TRBD and TRBJ reference genes, with CDR3 defined following IMGT. Any clonotype with a frequency above 0.1% was counted as a highly expanded clone. Repertoire diversity was measured by Shannon entropy, and V-J evenness by the Gini coefficient. Public clonotypes were defined as clonotypes shared by more than one individual. Clones were called with MiXCR by TCRdb after fastp trimmed the public reads at Q25, and only in-frame beta chains were retained. Identical CDR3 protein sequences are pooled into one entry, listed with their most common genes and DNA. TCRdb, rather than the study authors, made the V and J calls. The sample contains approximately 440,000 distinct CDR3 sequences, 15% to 20% of them found a single time. Clones ranked in the top ten supply less than 15% of the sample.

The V end loses 4 bases and the J end loses 6 bases, and a stretch of 16 bases separates them. The germline V gene encodes CDR1 SGHNT and CDR2 YENEEA. From the cysteine through the phenylalanine, the CDR3 covers 14 amino acids. The retained sequence is limited to the CDR3, 42 bases, with the frame set at the first base. The intended sense of this specimen's time point label: newly diagnosed GD, antithyroid drugs for less than 3 months. RNA was extracted from PBMCs in TRIzol for both TCR sequencing and RNA sequencing. Graves' disease was diagnosed according to American Thyroid Association guidelines. The patients came from an endocrinology department in Xi'an, China. From each patient, approximately 10 milliliters of peripheral blood was collected into an EDTA anticoagulant tube. PBMCs were isolated by Ficoll Paque Plus density gradient separation without further T cell sorting. An Agilent 2100 Bioanalyzer and agarose gel were used to assess RNA quality, and a NanoDrop 2000 was used to measure RNA concentration.

This clonotype was observed at least ten times. Its antigen target is currently unknown. The record has no base qualities; no much larger clone is one base away. These data also formed part of another study, on T cells in Graves' hyperthyroidism and ophthalmopathy. Looking at the second paper: Graves' hyperthyroidism was defined as stable when no progression to ophthalmopathy occurred over 18 months of follow-up. Hyperthyroidism patients were aged 18 to 65 years and newly diagnosed, with disease duration of less than 2 months. Patients with uncontrolled infections, other autoimmune diseases, pregnancy or lactation were excluded. Diagnoses were based on clinical symptoms, serum thyroxine and TRAb, thyroid ultrasound and orbital computed tomography. The first round of RT-PCR for the TCR CDR3 was performed with the HTBI primer set and the Qiagen OneStep RT-PCR kit. Most expanded thyroid clonotypes (frequency above 0.001) were also detected in blood, suggesting blood repertoires may reflect thyroid immune responses. A 13 V-J signature model separated ophthalmopathy from stable hyperthyroidism, with 87.88% sensitivity and 81% to 83% specificity in cross-validation and 80%/75% in testing. In validation, the model predicted progression to ophthalmopathy a median of about 6 months before onset, with about 71% sensitivity and about 72% specificity. TCR V-J signatures able to tell the groups apart were searched for in a discovery cohort of 100 patients, of whom 43 had Graves' ophthalmopathy and roughly 58 had stable Graves' hyperthyroidism. An independent validation cohort of some 18 hyperthyroidism patients and about 15 patients who later progressed to ophthalmopathy tested prospective prediction of ophthalmopathy. The 100 or so discovery patients were divided at random into training and test sets in a 7:3 ratio. The study also compared thyroid tissue and blood T-cell repertoires from five or six Graves' hyperthyroidism patients. Once sampling was done, hyperthyroidism patients were given methimazole at a starting dose of 30 mg daily, whereas ophthalmopathy patients were given high-dose intravenous methylprednisolone. Libraries were constructed in a second round of multiplex PCR, after which size selection and purification were performed. Sequencing of the libraries was done on an Illumina HiSeq2000 using paired-end 100 bp reads. SOAPnuke was used to process the raw data, removing reads that contained adapters or uncalled bases, had a mean Phred below 15, or lacked an exact match to the constant primer or identifier. High-quality paired reads were merged with COPE v1.2.5, and unique nucleotide sequences were defined as clonotypes. MiTCR v1.1 was used to align the clonotypes against IMGT TRBV, TRBD and TRBJ reference segments. Only V-J combinations with frequency above 0.0001, covering roughly 99% of repertoires, were analysed. A TCS score was defined as the ratio of F50 (clonal expansion) to E x V (chaos), with BLOSUM62-based TCRdist applied between CDR3 peptides within each V-J. Welch's t-statistics and random forest reduced around 510 V-J features to 13, which were used in a naive Bayes classifier (R e1071). Sample size was not statistically predetermined, and blinding of investigators to group allocation was not performed. The paper describes TCR Vbeta CDR3 sequencing of 120 to 150 peripheral blood samples, made up of about 40 ophthalmopathy patients, some 76 hyperthyroidism patients and some 17 progressor patients.

The chain links TRBV11-3 with TRBJ2-7; the D match is possibly TRBD1 or TRBD2, with 5 bases aligned in each. This clonotype originated in a man between 35 and 55 years old with Graves disease. Donor details come from another sample of the same person, matched by shared clones. The specimen comprised peripheral blood mononuclear cells (PBMCs), sampled at new diagnosis, from a patient treated with antithyroid drugs. The CDR3 in this case is CASSSRDQKGEQYF. The base sequence is TGTGCCAGCAGCTCCCGGGACCAGAAGGGCGAGCAGTACTTC.